Detailed here is one TCR beta chain. This CDR3 is 17 amino acids long. The V end lost 7 bases, the J end lost 2 bases, and 23 bases lay between the germline ends. Germline V lookup: CDR1 LGHNT, CDR2 FRNRAP. Extracted RNA was reverse transcribed, and the resulting cDNA served as sequencing template. Generated by immunoSEQ multiplex PCR, the TCRdb table keeps only in-frame clones and is missing some. In the table there are about 180,000 clones, approximately 53% of which are singletons. This sample is drawn from a study of CD8+ T cells in alopecia areata. Study in general: Treatment of the treated patients consisted of oral tofacitinib, 5 to 10 mg twice daily.

Documented treatment: oral pan-JAK inhibitor, 5-10 mg twice daily. The input for sequencing was CD8+ T cells sorted from blood, taken at week 24, from a patient treated with tofacitinib. The TCR sequence derives from a human donor with alopecia areata. The rearrangement links TRBV12-5 to TRBJ1-1; D remains unclear. The CDR3 DNA reads as TGTGCTAGTGCCATCTACCCCAGCAACCTCCGAAACACTGAAGCTTTCTTT. It is translated as CASAIYPSNLRNTEAFF.